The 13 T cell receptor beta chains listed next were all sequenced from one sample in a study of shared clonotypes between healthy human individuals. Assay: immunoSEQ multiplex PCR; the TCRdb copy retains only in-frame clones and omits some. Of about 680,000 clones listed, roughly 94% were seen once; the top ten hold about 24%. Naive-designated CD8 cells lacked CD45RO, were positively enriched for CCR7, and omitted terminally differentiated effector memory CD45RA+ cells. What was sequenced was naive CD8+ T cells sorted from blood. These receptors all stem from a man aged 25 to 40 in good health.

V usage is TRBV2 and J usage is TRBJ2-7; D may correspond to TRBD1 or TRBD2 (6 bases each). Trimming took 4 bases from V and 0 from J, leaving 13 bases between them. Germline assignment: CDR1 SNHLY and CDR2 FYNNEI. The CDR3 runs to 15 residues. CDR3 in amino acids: CASSGGAGSSYEQYF. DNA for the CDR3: TGTGCCAGCAGTGGGGGGGCGGGATCCTCCTACGAGCAGTACTTC.

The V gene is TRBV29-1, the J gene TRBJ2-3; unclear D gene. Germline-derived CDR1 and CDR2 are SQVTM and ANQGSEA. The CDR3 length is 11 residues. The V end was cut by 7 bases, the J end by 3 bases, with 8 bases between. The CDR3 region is CSALGTDTQYF. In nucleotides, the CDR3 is TGCAGCGCCCTGGGTACAGATACGCAGTATTTT.

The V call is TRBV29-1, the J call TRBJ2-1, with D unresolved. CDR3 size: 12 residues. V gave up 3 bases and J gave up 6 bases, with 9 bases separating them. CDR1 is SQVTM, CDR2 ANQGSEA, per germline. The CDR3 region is CSVEGRLNEQFF. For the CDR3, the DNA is TGCAGCGTTGAGGGTAGGCTCAATGAGCAGTTCTTC.

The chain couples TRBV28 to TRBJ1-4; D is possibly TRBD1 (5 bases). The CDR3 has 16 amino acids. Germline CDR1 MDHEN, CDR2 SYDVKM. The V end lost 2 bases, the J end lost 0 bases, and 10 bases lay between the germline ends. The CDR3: CASSLDRTATNEKLFF. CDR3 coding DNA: TGTGCCAGCAGTTTAGACAGAACTGCAACTAATGAAAAACTGTTTTTT.

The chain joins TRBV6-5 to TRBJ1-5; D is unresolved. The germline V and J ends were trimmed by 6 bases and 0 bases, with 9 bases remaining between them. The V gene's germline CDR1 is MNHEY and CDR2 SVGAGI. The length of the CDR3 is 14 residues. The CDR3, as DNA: TGTGCCAGCAGCCGGAGAAATAGCAATCAGCCCCAGCATTTT. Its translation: CASSRRNSNQPQHF.

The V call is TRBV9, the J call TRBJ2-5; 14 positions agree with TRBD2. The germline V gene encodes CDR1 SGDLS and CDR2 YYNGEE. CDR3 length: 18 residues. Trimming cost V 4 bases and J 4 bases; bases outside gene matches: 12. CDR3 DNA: TGTGCCAGCAGCCCCCGAGTGACTAGCGGGAGGGTGGGAGAGACCCAGTACTTC. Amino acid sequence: CASSPRVTSGRVGETQYF.

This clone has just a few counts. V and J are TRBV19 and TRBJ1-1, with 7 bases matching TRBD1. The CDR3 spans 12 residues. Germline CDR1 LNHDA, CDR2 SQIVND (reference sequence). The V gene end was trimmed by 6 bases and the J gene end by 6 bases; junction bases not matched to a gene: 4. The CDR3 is CASRLGTAEAFF. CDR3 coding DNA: TGTGCCAGTAGACTCGGGACAGCTGAAGCTTTCTTT.

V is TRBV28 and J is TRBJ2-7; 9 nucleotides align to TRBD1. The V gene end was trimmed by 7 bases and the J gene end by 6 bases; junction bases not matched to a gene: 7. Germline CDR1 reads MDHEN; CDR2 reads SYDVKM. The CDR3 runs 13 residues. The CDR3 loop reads CASTMDRGAEQYF. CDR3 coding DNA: TGTGCCAGCACCATGGACAGGGGAGCCGAGCAGTACTTC.

The CDR3 DNA reads TGTGCCAGTAGTATAGCAGGTGAAAAACTGTTTTTT. It translates to CASSIAGEKLFF. The chain has TRBV19 and TRBJ1-4, with unresolved D. Germline CDR1 and CDR2: LNHDA and SQIVND (reference sequence). V shed 1 base and J shed 7 bases, with 4 bases lying between them. The CDR3 runs 12 residues. Full variable domain (outside the CDR3, taken from reference TRBV19 and TRBJ1-4): DGGITQSPKYLFRKEGQNVTLSCEQNLNHDAMYWYRQDPGQGLRLIYYSQIVNDFQKGDIAEGYSVSREKKESFPLTVTSAQKNPTAFYLCASSIAGEKLFFGSGTQLSVL.

The CDR3 DNA reads as TGTGCCAGCAGGGGGGGGGAAGCGCAGTATTTT. It specifies CASRGGEAQYF. This chain uses TRBV28 with TRBJ2-3; 7 bases map to TRBD2. This CDR3 is 11 amino acids long. Germline values: CDR1 MDHEN, CDR2 SYDVKM. The ends lost 6 bases at V and 10 bases at J; junction bases unmatched: 4.

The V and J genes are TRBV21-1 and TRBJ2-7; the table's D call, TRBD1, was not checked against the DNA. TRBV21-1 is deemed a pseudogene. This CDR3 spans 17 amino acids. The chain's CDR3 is CASSQNEQGPARYEQYF. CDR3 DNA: TGTGCCAGCAGCCAAAACGAACAGGGGCCCGCCCGTTACGAGCAGTACTTC.

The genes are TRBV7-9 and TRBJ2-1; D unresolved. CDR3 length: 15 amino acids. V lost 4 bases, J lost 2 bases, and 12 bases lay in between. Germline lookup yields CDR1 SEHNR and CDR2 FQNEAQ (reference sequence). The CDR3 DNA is TGTGCCAGCAGCTCCGACGAGGAACCCTACAATGAGCAGTTCTTC. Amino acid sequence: CASSSDEEPYNEQFF.

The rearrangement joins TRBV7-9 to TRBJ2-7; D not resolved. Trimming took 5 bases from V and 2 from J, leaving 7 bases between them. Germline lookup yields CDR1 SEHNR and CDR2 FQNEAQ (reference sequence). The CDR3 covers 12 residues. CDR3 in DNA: TGTGCCAGCAGCCACACCCCCTACGAGCAGTACTTC. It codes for CASSHTPYEQYF.